One and the same sample provided the 17 T cell receptor beta chains below, sequenced in a study of regulatory T cells in long-lasting Graves disease. Indicated time point: newly diagnosed GD, antithyroid drugs for less than 3 months. With RNA extracted from PBMCs as input, the TCR library was made. TCR beta libraries were built with iRepertoire HTBI primers and Arm-PCR of CDR3 regions. Each CDR3 protein is one row after TCRdb ran MiXCR on the multiplex PCR reads. The table has hundreds of thousands of distinct CDR3 sequences, 13% seen once. This sample was shared with a second study, whose subject was T cells in Graves' hyperthyroidism and ophthalmopathy.

This specimen consisted of peripheral blood mononuclear cells (PBMCs), obtained at new diagnosis, from a patient treated with antithyroid drugs. These TCRs come from a man aged 25-45 years with Graves disease.

In its sample, this clonotype was seen a few times. The chain couples TRBV6-1 to TRBJ1-5; 9 bases match TRBD1. This CDR3 has 17 residues. Germline trimming cut 5 bases from V and 0 bases from J; bases unmatched to any gene: 8. The germline V gene has CDR1 MNHNS and CDR2 SASEGT. CDR3 sequence reads: CASSIDRGSYSNQPQHF. In DNA form, the CDR3 reads TGTGCCAGCAGTATCGACAGGGGGTCTTATAGCAATCAGCCCCAGCATTTT.

In this sample, this clonotype turned up a few times. This sequence joins TRBV6-2 or TRBV6-3 and TRBJ2-7; perhaps TRBD1 as D (5 bases). This CDR3 has 19 amino acids. Germline lookup yields CDR1 MNHEY and CDR2 SVGEGT. Trimming pared 1 base from V and 6 bases from J, leaving 28 bases between. CDR3 sequence: CASSYWGEKDRTRSREQYF. The CDR3 DNA reads TGTGCCAGCAGTTACTGGGGCGAAAAGGACCGGACCCGCTCTCGCGAGCAGTACTTC.

At least ten counts were recorded for this clonotype. The gene calls are TRBV20-1 and TRBJ2-7; D is possibly TRBD2 (6 bases). The CDR3 contains 14 residues. Germline CDR1 and CDR2: DFQATT and SNEGSKA (reference sequence). V lost 6 bases and J lost 4, with 19 bases in between. This CDR3 is CSATRLDSDYEQYF. CDR3 nucleotide sequence: TGCAGTGCCACCCGACTAGATTCCGATTACGAGCAGTACTTC.

CDR3 sequence reads: CASSRSARGTGTGELFF. CDR3 DNA sequence: TGTGCCAGCAGCCGGTCCGCAAGGGGTACAGGCACCGGGGAGCTGTTTTTT. The chain recombines TRBV4-2 with TRBJ2-2; weak D call: TRBD1 (5 bases). Germline CDR1 reads LGHNA; CDR2 reads YNFKEQ. This CDR3 has 17 amino acids. Trimming shortened V by 4 bases and J by 4 bases, and 19 bases separated the two germline ends.

This clonotype has a count of ten or more. The chain combines TRBV29-1 with TRBJ2-2, with 9 bases fitting TRBD2. Germline CDR1 and CDR2: SQVTM and ANQGSEA. The CDR3 runs to 16 residues. The junction had 10 bases not matched to a gene; V was cut back by 7 bases and J by 1 base. CDR3 loop: CSGGGSGSLNTGELFF. The CDR3 DNA reads TGCAGCGGGGGGGGTAGCGGGAGTTTGAACACCGGGGAGCTGTTTTTT.

This clonotype was observed many times. Here the CDR3 reads CASSMSGAAEQFF. In DNA form, the CDR3 reads TGTGCCAGCAGTATGAGCGGAGCGGCTGAGCAGTTCTTC. J is TRBJ2-1 and V is TRBV3-1; D possibly corresponds to TRBD2 (5 bases). Germline CDR1 and CDR2: LGHDT and YNNKEL (reference sequence). Trimming shortened V by 6 bases and J by 9 bases, and 15 bases separated the two germline ends. This CDR3 contains 13 residues.

The V call is TRBV24-1, the J call TRBJ2-1; 7 nucleotides line up with TRBD1. The CDR3 is 16 amino acids. Germline V CDR1 and CDR2: KGHDR, SFDVKD. The V gene end was trimmed by 3 bases and the J gene end by 6 bases; junction bases not matched to a gene: 10. This chain's CDR3 is CATSDLINTGANEQFF. The DNA of the CDR3 is TGTGCCACCAGTGATCTTATAAATACAGGGGCCAATGAGCAGTTCTTC.

This clonotype has ten or more counts. The genes are TRBV5-6 and TRBJ2-3; 9 positions agree with TRBD1. CDR1 SGHDT and CDR2 YYEEEE come from the germline V gene. Germline trimming cut 3 bases from V and 5 bases from J; bases unmatched to any gene: 4. The CDR3 spans 14 residues. This CDR3 reads CASSWDRAGDTQYF. CDR3 nucleotides: TGTGCCAGCAGCTGGGACAGGGCGGGAGATACGCAGTATTTT.

This clonotype was seen ten or more times. V usage is TRBV5-1 and J usage is TRBJ2-6; D is unclear. Trimming left V 1 base short and J 1 base short, with 3 bases between. The CDR3 length is 14 residues. Germline V gene lookup returns CDR1 SGHRS and CDR2 YFSETQ. The CDR3 sequence: CASSLISGANVLTF. The CDR3 DNA sequence: TGCGCCAGCAGCTTGATATCTGGGGCCAACGTCCTGACTTTC.

This clonotype occurred once. V gene TRBV20-1 combines with J gene TRBJ2-1, with D possibly TRBD2 on 5 matching bases. This CDR3 has 15 amino acids. Trimming removed 0 bases at V and 0 bases at J, with 9 bases between. CDR1 is DFQATT, CDR2 SNEGSKA, per germline (reference sequence). The CDR3 here is CSARETGSSYNEQFF. The CDR3 DNA is TGCAGTGCTAGAGAGACGGGGTCCTCCTACAATGAGCAGTTCTTC.

The sample holds many counts of this clonotype. This chain connects TRBV19 to TRBJ1-1; D possibly corresponds to TRBD1 (6 bases). The CDR3 length is 13 residues. Trimming shortened V by 4 bases and J by 4 bases, and 10 bases separated the two germline ends. The germline V gene encodes CDR1 LNHDA and CDR2 SQIVND (reference sequence). For the CDR3, the DNA is TGTGCCAGTAGTAACAGGGAGCGCACTGAAGCTTTCTTT. It is translated as CASSNRERTEAFF.

This clonotype was counted at least ten times. The chain has TRBV11-1 and TRBJ1-1; D remains unclear. Per the germline V gene, CDR1 is SGHAT and CDR2 is FQDESV (reference sequence). V was pared by 5 bases and J by 1 base, with 8 bases between. The CDR3 runs 13 residues. CDR3 amino acids: CASSISSNTEAFF. CDR3 bases: TGTGCCAGCAGCATAAGTTCGAACACTGAAGCTTTCTTT. Complete variable domain (other parts from reference TRBV11-1 and TRBJ1-1): EAEVAQSPRYKITEKSQAVAFWCDPISGHATLYWYRQILGQGPELLVQFQDESVVDDSQLPKDRFSAERLKGVDSTLKIQPAELGDSAMYLCASSISSNTEAFFGQGTRLTVV.

Points on this clonotype: This could be a read error, since a much larger clone is one nucleotide away. Here the CDR3 DNA reads TGTGCCTGGGGTAAAGGGGGGAACTATGGCTACACCTTC. It encodes CAWGKGGNYGYTF. The J gene is TRBJ1-2, the V gene TRBV30; D might be TRBD1 (6 bases). Germline CDR1 is GTSNPN and CDR2 is SVGIG (reference sequence). CDR3 length equals 13 residues. V was shortened by 5 bases and J by 2 bases, with 12 bases between the two germline ends.

In its sample, this clonotype was seen many times. The V and J genes are TRBV5-1 and TRBJ2-7, with 8 bases that match TRBD2. The CDR3 length is 16 residues. The junction had 10 bases not matched to a gene; V was cut back by 0 bases and J by 5 bases. From germline, CDR1 is SGHRS and CDR2 YFSETQ. The CDR3 DNA follows: TGCGCCAGCAGCTTGGAAGTAGCGGGATTCCACAACGAGCAGTACTTC. Amino acids: CASSLEVAGFHNEQYF. The full variable domain, with the rest looked up from reference TRBV5-1 and TRBJ2-7, is KAGVTQTPRYLIKTRGQQVTLSCSPISGHRSVSWYQQTPGQGLQFLFEYFSETQRNKGNFPGRFSGRQFSNSRSEMNVSTLELGDSALYLCASSLEVAGFHNEQYFGPGTRLTVT.

This clonotype was seen only a few times. This rearrangement joins TRBV5-1 to TRBJ1-1; 10 bases are shared with TRBD1. J was trimmed by 2 bases and V by 6 bases; bases with no gene match: 10. Germline CDR1 is SGHRS and CDR2 is YFSETQ. The CDR3 is made up of 16 amino acids. Here the CDR3 reads CASTYSGQGTNTEAFF. The CDR3 coding sequence is TGCGCCAGCACGTATTCGGGACAGGGGACAAACACTGAAGCTTTCTTT. The complete variable domain, with remaining parts taken from reference TRBV5-1 and TRBJ1-1, reads KAGVTQTPRYLIKTRGQQVTLSCSPISGHRSVSWYQQTPGQGLQFLFEYFSETQRNKGNFPGRFSGRQFSNSRSEMNVSTLELGDSALYLCASTYSGQGTNTEAFFGQGTRLTVV.

As to this clonotype: The limits of the CDR3 on the DNA are not certain, so only TCRdb's listed CDR3 is given. The gene calls are TRBV20-1 and TRBJ2-3; TRBD2 is taken as the D call from the table, unchecked against the DNA. Looked up from germline, CDR1 is DFQATT and CDR2 is SNEGSKA (reference sequence). The CDR3 spans 21 residues, counting both ends. This chain's CDR3 is CSAHQSGYEQYFGPGTDTQYF.

At least ten counts were recorded for this clonotype. This chain uses TRBV24-1 with TRBJ2-7, with D perhaps matching TRBD1 or TRBD2 (5 bases each). The ends were cut back, 5 bases at V and 3 bases at J, with 13 bases in the middle. Germline V lookup: CDR1 KGHDR, CDR2 SFDVKD. The CDR3 consists of 14 residues. The CDR3 DNA is TGTGCCACCAGTGTTTGGGGGACCCTCTACGAGCAGTACTTC. Its translation is CATSVWGTLYEQYF.